What follows are 8 T cell receptor beta chains derived from one specimen sequenced in a study of blood T cell repertoires in COVID-19. Generated by immunoSEQ multiplex PCR, the TCRdb table keeps only in-frame clones and is missing some. The sample comprises 190,000 or so clones, 90% of which are singletons, and around 0.63% rests with the top ten. The sample was peripheral blood. The receptors come from a man between 50 and 59 years old with acute or convalescent COVID-19.

The chain combines TRBV11-2 with TRBJ2-7; no clear D gene. The CDR3 sequence is 16 residues long. Trimming shortened V by 5 bases and J by 2 bases, and 19 bases separated the two germline ends. The germline CDR1 and CDR2 sequences are SGHAT and FQNNGV. This CDR3 is CASSPAVVLRAYEQYV. CDR3 nucleotide sequence: TGTGCCAGCAGCCCGGCCGTGGTCCTTCGGGCCTACGAGCAGTACGTC.

This chain connects TRBV27 to TRBJ2-5, with a tentative D call TRBD2 (5 bases). The CDR3 has 13 amino acids. Germline CDR1 is MNHEY and CDR2 is SMNVEV (reference sequence). With 2 bases removed from V and 5 bases from J, the gap between germline ends came to 9 bases. The CDR3 sequence: CASSLVRRETQYF. The CDR3 bases are TGTGCCAGCAGTTTAGTCCGGAGGGAGACCCAGTACTTC.

The V call is TRBV7-6, the J call TRBJ2-1, with 10 bases identical to TRBD1. Germline assignment: CDR1 SGHVS and CDR2 FNYEAQ. V trimming: 2 bases; J trimming: 8 bases; junction bases outside the gene matches: 12. This CDR3 region has 17 residues. CDR3 amino acids: CASSLYGRDRGRDEQFF. CDR3 sequence (DNA): TGTGCCAGCAGCTTATATGGGCGGGACAGGGGAAGGGATGAGCAGTTCTTC.

V usage is TRBV3-1 (or the pseudogene TRBV3-2) and J usage is TRBJ2-3; D remains ambiguous. The CDR3 runs 13 residues. CDR1 and CDR2 (germline): LGHDT, YNNKEL (reference sequence). V was trimmed by 0 bases and J by 7 bases, leaving 8 bases between them. CDR3 coding DNA: TGTGCCAGCAGCCAAGATATTCGTTATACGCAGTATTTT. Translating it yields CASSQDIRYTQYF.

The genes are TRBV5-6 and TRBJ2-2; 12 bases fit TRBD1. Unmatched junction bases numbered 4, after V lost 0 bases and J lost 7 bases. Germline V gene data show CDR1 as SGHDT and CDR2 as YYEEEE. The CDR3 runs 16 residues. CDR3 in DNA: TGTGCCAGCAGCTTGGCGGGACAGGGGGCGATCGGGGAGCTGTTTTTT. Translated, it gives CASSLAGQGAIGELFF.

This chain connects TRBV10-3 to TRBJ2-5, with 7 bases lining up with TRBD1. This CDR3 is built from 16 residues. Germline trimming cut 0 bases from V and 2 bases from J; bases unmatched to any gene: 6. Germline V gene data show CDR1 as ENHRY and CDR2 as SYGVKD. DNA for the CDR3: TGTGCCATCAGTGAGTCGCGGACAGGCCTACAAGAGACCCAGTACTTC. Translated: CAISESRTGLQETQYF.

The chain has TRBV10-3 and TRBJ2-7; possible D gene TRBD2, 6 bases. The CDR3 is 11 residues long. Germline V gene lookup returns CDR1 ENHRY and CDR2 SYGVKD. V was trimmed by 10 bases and J by 6 bases, leaving 13 bases between them. This chain's CDR3 is CATGGGSEQYV. CDR3 sequence (DNA): TGTGCCACCGGCGGAGGGAGCGAGCAGTACGTC.

The genes are TRBV2 and TRBJ2-7, with D perhaps TRBD2 (6 bases). The V gene lost 2 bases and the J gene lost 2 bases, with 13 bases spanning the gap. Germline V gene data show CDR1 as SNHLY and CDR2 as FYNNEI. The length of the CDR3 is 15 residues. CDR3 nucleotide sequence: TGTGCCAGCAGTGAAAGGACTAAAGTGGCCTACGAGCAGTACTTC. This encodes CASSERTKVAYEQYF.